Presented here are 14 T cell receptor beta chains from one specimen sequenced in a study of cytomegalovirus exposure and HLA in healthy donors. PCR employed 60 Vbeta and 13 Jbeta primers. TCRdb's table, derived via immunoSEQ multiplex PCR, lists solely in-frame clones and lacks some. The repertoire holds approximately 160,000 clones, with 80% as singletons. The source material was PBMCs. These receptors were taken from a woman aged 50 to 60 in good health and CMV-seropositive.

Only a few counts were recorded for this clone. The J gene is TRBJ2-7, the V gene TRBV10-3, with D unresolved. Germline-derived CDR1 and CDR2 are ENHRY and SYGVKD. CDR3 size: 11 residues. The V end lost 6 bases, the J end lost 4 bases, and 7 bases lay between the germline ends. The CDR3, as DNA: TGTGCCATCAGCCAGGATTACGAGCAGTACTTC. Translated: CAISQDYEQYF.

The rearrangement uses TRBV5-1 and TRBJ1-6; D possibly corresponds to TRBD1 (5 bases). The CDR3 totals 16 residues. The V end was cut by 0 bases, the J end by 6 bases, with 13 bases between. Germline CDR1 and CDR2: SGHRS and YFSETQ. The CDR3 loop reads CASSLGDFGGNSPLHF. CDR3 DNA sequence: TGCGCCAGCAGCTTGGGGGACTTCGGGGGTAATTCACCCCTCCACTTT.

V usage is TRBV28 and J usage is TRBJ2-1, with 7 bases identical to TRBD1. Per the germline V gene, CDR1 is MDHEN and CDR2 is SYDVKM. V shed 2 bases, J shed 6 bases, and the junction held 13 bases outside the gene matches. This CDR3 comprises 17 residues. For the CDR3, the DNA is TGTGCCAGCAGTTTACTCAGCCGCCCTACAGGGGCCAATGAGCAGTTCTTC. It yields the protein CASSLLSRPTGANEQFF.

The chain employs TRBV6-6 and TRBJ2-3; TRBD2 is a possible D gene (6 bases). This CDR3 has 15 amino acids. The V gene lost 2 bases and the J gene lost 4 bases, with 13 bases spanning the gap. CDR1 and CDR2 (germline): MNHNY, SVGAGI (reference sequence). This CDR3 is CASSYGAGSSDTQYF. The CDR3 DNA is TGTGCCAGCAGTTACGGCGCGGGGTCATCAGATACGCAGTATTTT.

The chain employs TRBV4-2 and TRBJ2-7; 9 bases fit TRBD2. Trimming cost V 2 bases and J 2 bases; bases outside gene matches: 4. This CDR3 is 15 amino acids long. The germline V gene encodes CDR1 LGHNA and CDR2 YNFKEQ. CDR3 sequence reads: CASSQLAGQPYEQYF. The CDR3 region has the DNA TGTGCCAGCAGCCAACTAGCGGGACAACCCTACGAGCAGTACTTC.

V gene TRBV4-3 combines with J gene TRBJ1-4; the D is unclear. V lost 1 base and J 4 bases, leaving 7 bases between the germline ends. This CDR3 is built from 14 residues. Germline V gene data show CDR1 as LGHNA and CDR2 as YSLEER. CDR3 amino acids: CASSQGDLNEKLFF. The CDR3 DNA is TGCGCCAGCAGCCAAGGAGATCTTAATGAAAAACTGTTTTTT.

This clone was seen just once. The chain links TRBV6-1 to TRBJ2-7, with TRBD2 as a possible D gene (6 bases). This CDR3 is 15 amino acids long. Trimming pared 1 base from V and 2 bases from J, leaving 12 bases between. The germline V gene encodes CDR1 MNHNS and CDR2 SASEGT. The CDR3 DNA follows: TGTGCCAGCAGTGAAGTGGGGGGTTCCCCCTACGAGCAGTACTTC. It codes for CASSEVGGSPYEQYF.

The chain is built from TRBV18 and TRBJ2-3; 10 bases fit TRBD2. The CDR3 length is 15 residues. Germline-derived CDR1 and CDR2 are KGHSH and LQKENI. The junction had 4 bases not matched to a gene; V was cut back by 5 bases and J by 2 bases. The CDR3 sequence: CASSTTSGYTDTQYF. DNA of the CDR3: TGTGCCAGCTCAACGACTAGCGGGTACACAGATACGCAGTATTTT.

This chain links TRBV6-6 with TRBJ2-7, with 10 bases fitting TRBD1. CDR1 is MNHNY, CDR2 SVGAGI, per germline (reference sequence). The length of the CDR3 is 15 residues. J was trimmed by 2 bases and V by 2 bases; bases with no gene match: 3. The CDR3 nucleotides are TGTGCCAGCAGTTACAAGGGACAGGGGACCTACGAGCAGTACTTC. It is translated as CASSYKGQGTYEQYF.

This clone was counted between two and nine times. This sequence joins TRBV27 and TRBJ2-7; D is perhaps TRBD1 (7 bases). The CDR3 sequence is 15 residues long. Germline V lookup: CDR1 MNHEY, CDR2 SMNVEV (reference sequence). The V and J ends lost 5 bases and 4 bases respectively, with 18 bases between them. The CDR3 region is CASSPLWRGRYEQYF. The CDR3 DNA sequence: TGTGCCAGCAGTCCGCTGTGGAGGGGGCGTTACGAGCAGTACTTC.

In its sample, this clone was seen a few times. The rearrangement joins TRBV19 to TRBJ2-7; tentative D call: TRBD2 (6 bases). V lost 5 bases and J lost 7, with 18 bases in between. Per the germline V gene, CDR1 is LNHDA and CDR2 is SQIVND (reference sequence). The CDR3 consists of 14 residues. The CDR3 DNA sequence: TGTGCCAGTAGTGGGGGGAGGACGGCGGGGGAGCAGTACTTC. This gives the protein CASSGGRTAGEQYF.

There are a few counts of this clone. CDR3 amino acids: CASSSGASGQPYEQYF. The DNA of the CDR3 is TGTGCCAGCAGTTCGGGCGCTAGCGGACAACCTTACGAGCAGTACTTC. V gene TRBV28 combines with J gene TRBJ2-7, with TRBD2 identical over 7 bases. Per germline, CDR1 MDHEN and CDR2 SYDVKM. CDR3 length: 16 residues. Trimming took 4 bases from V and 4 from J; bases not matched to a gene: 13. The variable domain in full, with the rest retrieved from reference TRBV28 and TRBJ2-7, is DVKVTQSSRYLVKRTGEKVFLECVQDMDHENMFWYRQDPGLGLRLIYFSYDVKMKEKGDIPEGYSVSREKKERFSLILESASTNQTSMYLCASSSGASGQPYEQYFGPGTRLTVT.

The V call is TRBV27, the J call TRBJ2-1, with TRBD1 matching 7 bases. CDR3 length: 17 residues. CDR1 is MNHEY, CDR2 SMNVEV, per germline (reference sequence). Germline trimming cut 4 bases from V and 0 bases from J; bases unmatched to any gene: 9. The CDR3 reads CASSSGTVDPSYNEQFF. The CDR3 bases are TGTGCCAGCAGTTCAGGGACAGTGGACCCCTCCTACAATGAGCAGTTCTTC.

The CDR3 loop reads CASSARTSGRETQYF. CDR3 coding DNA: TGTGCCAGCAGCGCAAGGACTAGCGGGAGGGAGACCCAGTACTTC. The chain recombines TRBV7-2 with TRBJ2-5; 14 bases are a match to TRBD2. The CDR3 is 15 residues long. CDR1 is SGHTA, CDR2 FQGNSA, per germline. Trimming removed 5 bases from V and 5 bases from J; junction bases left unmatched: 4.